Listed here are 10 T cell receptor beta chains from one sample, sequenced in a study of early T cells in non-severe SARS-CoV-2 infection. Using its own MiXCR run on the 5' RACE reads, TCRdb lists one record per CDR3 protein. Here the sample spans 20,000 to 25,000 distinct CDR3 sequences, approximately 4.5% being singletons. Sequenced: whole blood. These receptors were obtained from an adult who was a healthcare worker with PCR-confirmed SARS-CoV-2 infection or an uninfected control (not recorded which).

This clonotype was counted many times. This chain connects TRBV7-7 to TRBJ2-3, with no clear D. Germline V gives CDR1 SSHAT, CDR2 FNYEAQ (reference sequence). Trimming took 2 bases from V and 3 from J, leaving 6 bases between them. The CDR3 covers 13 residues. The CDR3 sequence is CASSLIGTDTQYF. As DNA, the CDR3 is TGTGCCAGCAGCTTAATAGGGACAGATACGCAGTATTTT. The variable domain in full, with the rest retrieved from reference TRBV7-7 and TRBJ2-3, is GAGVSQSPRYKVTKRGQDVTLRCDPISSHATLYWYQQALGQGPEFLTYFNYEAQPDKSGLPSDRFSAERPEGSISTLTIQRTEQRDSAMYRCASSLIGTDTQYFGPGTRLTVL.

In its sample, this clonotype was seen many times. CDR3: CASSFGQGDNGYTF. CDR3 DNA sequence: TGTGCCAGCAGCTTCGGACAGGGGGATAATGGCTACACCTTC. The rearrangement links TRBV5-4 to TRBJ1-2, with 10 bases that match TRBD1. J lost 6 bases, V lost 2 bases, and 4 bases had no gene match. Germline lookup yields CDR1 SGHNT and CDR2 YYREEE (reference sequence). The CDR3 contains 14 residues.

This clonotype was recorded many times. The V call is TRBV28, the J call TRBJ1-2, with 9 bases aligning to TRBD1. The germline V gene encodes CDR1 MDHEN and CDR2 SYDVKM. V was clipped by 4 bases and J by 4 bases; unmatched bases: 7. This CDR3 contains 15 residues. The CDR3 bases are TGTGCCAGCAGTTCCCGGACAGGGGCAGCCTATGGCTACACCTTC. It yields the protein CASSSRTGAAYGYTF.

The chain uses TRBV6-2 or TRBV6-3 and TRBJ2-1; 7 positions agree with TRBD2. The CDR3 covers 17 residues. V lost 4 bases, J lost 0 bases, and 9 bases stayed unmatched. Germline-derived CDR1 and CDR2 are MNHEY and SVGEGT. The CDR3 protein is CASSFSGLTSSYNEQFF. CDR3 nucleotide sequence: TGTGCCAGCAGTTTTAGCGGGCTGACCAGCTCCTACAATGAGCAGTTCTTC.

This clonotype was found a few times. V usage is TRBV18 and J usage is TRBJ2-1; a weak D match, TRBD1 (6 bases). V lost 0 bases and J lost 3, with 12 bases in between. There are 16 residues in the CDR3. Germline CDR1 is KGHSH and CDR2 is LQKENI. The CDR3 DNA follows: TGTGCCAGCTCACCACCCGGGCAGGGGATCTACAATGAGCAGTTCTTC. It is translated as CASSPPGQGIYNEQFF.

The chain has TRBV5-1 and TRBJ1-2, with D tentatively TRBD1 (5 bases). V was pared by 4 bases and J by 5 bases, with 18 bases between. The germline V gene has CDR1 SGHRS and CDR2 YFSETQ. The CDR3 has 15 residues. CDR3: CASSPTVTESYGYTF. DNA for the CDR3: TGCGCCAGCAGCCCCACTGTGACAGAGAGTTATGGCTACACCTTC.

This clonotype was observed a handful of times. The CDR3 coding sequence is TGTGCCAGCTCACCCCCGGATTTTGGCTACACCTTC. Residues: CASSPPDFGYTF. The rearrangement joins TRBV18 to TRBJ1-2, with D hard to call. CDR3 length: 12 residues. Germline CDR1 is KGHSH and CDR2 is LQKENI. The V gene lost 3 bases and the J gene lost 7 bases, with 9 bases spanning the gap. The full variable domain, in which reference TRBV18 and TRBJ1-2 provide the parts outside the CDR3, is NAGVMQNPRHLVRRRGQEARLRCSPMKGHSHVYWYRQLPEEGLKFMVYLQKENIIDESGMPKERFSAEFPKEGPSILRIQQVVRGDSAAYFCASSPPDFGYTFGSGTRLTVV.

This clonotype was counted at least ten times. The gene calls are TRBV5-6 and TRBJ2-3; tentative D call: TRBD2 (6 bases). CDR3 size: 15 residues. CDR1 and CDR2 (germline): SGHDT, YYEEEE. V dropped 2 bases and J dropped 7 bases, with 17 bases sitting between them. The CDR3 protein is CASSFLMQGGNTQYF. CDR3 bases: TGTGCCAGCAGCTTCTTGATGCAGGGCGGGAATACGCAGTATTTT. Full variable domain (remainder filled in from reference TRBV5-6 and TRBJ2-3): DAGVTQSPTHLIKTRGQQVTLRCSPKSGHDTVSWYQQALGQGPQFIFQYYEEEERQRGNFPDRFSGHQFPNYSSELNVNALLLGDSALYLCASSFLMQGGNTQYFGPGTRLTVL.

The chain uses TRBV7-2 and TRBJ2-1; 8 nucleotides match TRBD2. With V trimmed by 2 bases and J by 5 bases, 5 bases remained unmatched. In germline, CDR1 is SGHTA, CDR2 FQGNSA. The CDR3 has 15 amino acids. CDR3 DNA sequence: TGTGCCAGCAGCTTATTTAGCGGGGACCACAATGAGCAGTTCTTC. This gives the protein CASSLFSGDHNEQFF.

This clonotype was picked up many times. The chain couples TRBV4-2 to TRBJ2-2; 9 bases agree with TRBD1. Per the germline V gene, CDR1 is LGHNA and CDR2 is YNFKEQ. Losses at the gene ends were 4 bases for V and 5 bases for J; bases not matched to a gene: 14. CDR3 size: 18 residues. The CDR3 region has the DNA TGTGCCAGCAGCCGCGCCTCGGTAGAGGGACAGGGAACCGGGGAGCTGTTTTTT. This sequence encodes CASSRASVEGQGTGELFF.